Included here is one TCR beta chain sequence, with context. The target antigen is unknown. PCR employed 60 Vbeta and 13 Jbeta primers. The protocol was immunoSEQ multiplex PCR, while the TCRdb copy is restricted to in-frame clones and leaves out a portion. The sample yields some 140,000 clones, 70% to 80% seen once. The sample originates from a study of cytomegalovirus exposure and HLA in healthy donors. Notes on the study in general: Relative to equally common others, HLA-associated TCR beta chains showed greater clonal expansion in a later analysis. Certain sequence variants were highly shared and formed a cluster, and this cluster was likely a sequencing artifact.

The germline gives CDR1 SGHRS, CDR2 YFSETQ. V was clipped by 0 bases and J by 0 bases, with 10 bases between them. The CDR3 contains 15 residues. The receptor was derived from a woman between 50 and 59 years old in good health and CMV-seropositive. The chain employs TRBV5-1 and TRBJ2-7, with a tentative D call TRBD1 (6 bases). Sequenced input: PBMCs. The CDR3, as DNA: TGCGCCAGCAGCTTGGAACAGGGCCTCTCCTACGAGCAGTACTTC. Translating gives CASSLEQGLSYEQYF.